This TCR beta chain appears in the sequencing data of a study of a mutant IDH1 vaccine in newly diagnosed glioma. The table came from immunoSEQ multiplex PCR; TCRdb's copy has only in-frame clones and leaves some out. The sample yields about 41,000 clones, around 76% seen once. Turning to this clone: Its antigen is still unknown.

Described time point: week 23, last vaccination. With topical imiquimod, each dose of the vaccine consisted of 300 ug of mutant IDH1 20-mer peptide. Between the trimmed V and J ends, which lost 1 base and 3 bases, there was a span of 19 bases. The CDR3 runs to 17 residues. Germline CDR1 reads MGHRA; CDR2 reads YSYEKL. This sequence joins TRBV4-1 and TRBJ2-7; tentatively, D is TRBD2 (6 bases). The sequence was obtained from a woman in her forties with glioma. Some clones in this sample may be carry-over from other donors' samples. The specimen comprised PBMCs, sampled from a glioma patient whose treatment included an IDH1 peptide vaccine. CDR3: CASSQGPPRGTFYEQYF. CDR3 nucleotide sequence: TGCGCCAGCAGCCAAGGCCCCCCGCGCGGGACCTTCTACGAGCAGTACTTC.